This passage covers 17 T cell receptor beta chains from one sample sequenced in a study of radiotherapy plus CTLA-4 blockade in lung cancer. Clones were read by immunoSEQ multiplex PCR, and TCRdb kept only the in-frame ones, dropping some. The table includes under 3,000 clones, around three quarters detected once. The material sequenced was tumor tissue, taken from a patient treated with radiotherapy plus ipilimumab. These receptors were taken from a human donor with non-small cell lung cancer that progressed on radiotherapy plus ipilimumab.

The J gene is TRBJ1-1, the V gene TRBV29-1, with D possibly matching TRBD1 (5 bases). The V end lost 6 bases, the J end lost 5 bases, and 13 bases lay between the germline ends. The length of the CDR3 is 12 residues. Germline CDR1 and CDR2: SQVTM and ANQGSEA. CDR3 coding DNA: TGCAGCGTGCTCCAGGGATTTACTGAAGCTTTCTTT. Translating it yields CSVLQGFTEAFF.

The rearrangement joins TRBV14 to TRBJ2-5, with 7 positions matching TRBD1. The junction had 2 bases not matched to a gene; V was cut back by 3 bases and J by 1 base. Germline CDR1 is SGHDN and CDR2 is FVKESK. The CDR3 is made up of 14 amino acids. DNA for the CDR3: TGTGCCAGCAGCCAGTGGACAGGCCAAGAGACCCAGTACTTC. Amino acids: CASSQWTGQETQYF.

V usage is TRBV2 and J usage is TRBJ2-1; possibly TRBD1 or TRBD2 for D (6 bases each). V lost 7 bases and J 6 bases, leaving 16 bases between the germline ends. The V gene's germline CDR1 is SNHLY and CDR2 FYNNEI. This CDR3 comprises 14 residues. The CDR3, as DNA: TGTGCCAGCACAGGGGAGGACGAAGGCAATGAGCAGTTCTTC. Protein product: CASTGEDEGNEQFF.

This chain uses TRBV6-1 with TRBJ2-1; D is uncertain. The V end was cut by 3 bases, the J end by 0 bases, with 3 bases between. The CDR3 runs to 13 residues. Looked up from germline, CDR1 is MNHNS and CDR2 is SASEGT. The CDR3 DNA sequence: TGTGCCAGCAGTGAGGCCTCCTACAATGAGCAGTTCTTC. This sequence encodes CASSEASYNEQFF.

The CDR3 loop is CASSVGTSAETQYF. In DNA form, the CDR3 reads TGTGCCAGCAGCGTAGGTACTAGTGCCGAGACCCAGTACTTC. The chain links TRBV9 to TRBJ2-5; tentatively, D is TRBD2 (5 bases). This CDR3 comprises 14 residues. V gave up 0 bases and J gave up 5 bases, with 11 bases separating them. Germline assignment: CDR1 SGDLS and CDR2 YYNGEE.

The DNA for the CDR3 is TGCGCCAGCAGCCAAGTAGCCTCTAGCACAGATACGCAGTATTTT. Translated, it gives CASSQVASSTDTQYF. The chain combines TRBV4-1 with TRBJ2-3, with D unresolved. Trimming shortened V by 1 base and J by 0 bases, and 8 bases separated the two germline ends. This CDR3 is built from 15 residues. Germline V gene lookup returns CDR1 MGHRA and CDR2 YSYEKL.

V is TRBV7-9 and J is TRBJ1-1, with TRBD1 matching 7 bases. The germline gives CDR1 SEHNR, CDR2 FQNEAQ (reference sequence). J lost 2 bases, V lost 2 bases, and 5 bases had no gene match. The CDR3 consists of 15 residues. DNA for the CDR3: TGTGCCAGCAGCTTACTTACAGGGGCAAACACTGAAGCTTTCTTT. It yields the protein CASSLLTGANTEAFF. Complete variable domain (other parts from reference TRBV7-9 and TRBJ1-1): DTGVSQNPRHKITKRGQNVTFRCDPISEHNRLYWYRQTLGQGPEFLTYFQNEAQLEKSRLLSDRFSAERPKGSFSTLEIQRTEQGDSAMYLCASSLLTGANTEAFFGQGTRLTVV.

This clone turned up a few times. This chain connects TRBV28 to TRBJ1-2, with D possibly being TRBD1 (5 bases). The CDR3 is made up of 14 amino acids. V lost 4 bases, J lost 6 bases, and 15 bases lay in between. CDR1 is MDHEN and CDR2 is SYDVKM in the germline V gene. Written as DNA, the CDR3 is TGTGCCAGCAGTTCCCCCAGTGGGGCTCATGGCTACACCTTC. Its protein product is CASSSPSGAHGYTF.

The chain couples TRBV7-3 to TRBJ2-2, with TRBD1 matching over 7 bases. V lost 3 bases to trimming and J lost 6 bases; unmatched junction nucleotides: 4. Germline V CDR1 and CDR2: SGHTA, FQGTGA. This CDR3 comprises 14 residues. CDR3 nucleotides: TGTGCCAGCAGCTTTTTAGGGGGCTCCGGGGAGCTGTTTTTT. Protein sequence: CASSFLGGSGELFF.

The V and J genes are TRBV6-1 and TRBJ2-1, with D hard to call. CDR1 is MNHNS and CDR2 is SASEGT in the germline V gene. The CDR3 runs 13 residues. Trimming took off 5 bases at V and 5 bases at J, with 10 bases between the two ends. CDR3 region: CASSLAGNNEQFF. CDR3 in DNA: TGTGCCAGCAGTTTAGCAGGCAACAATGAGCAGTTCTTC.

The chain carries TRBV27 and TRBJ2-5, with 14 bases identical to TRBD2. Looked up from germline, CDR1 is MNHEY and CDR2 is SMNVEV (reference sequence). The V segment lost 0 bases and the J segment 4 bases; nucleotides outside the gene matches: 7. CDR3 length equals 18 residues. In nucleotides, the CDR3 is TGTGCCAGCAGTTTATCTGGACTAGCGGGAGGTCCCCCAGAGACCCAGTACTTC. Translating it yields CASSLSGLAGGPPETQYF.

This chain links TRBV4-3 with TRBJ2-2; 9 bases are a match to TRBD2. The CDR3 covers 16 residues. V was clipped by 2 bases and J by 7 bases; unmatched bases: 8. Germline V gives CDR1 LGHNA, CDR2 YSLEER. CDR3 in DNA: TGCGCCAGCAGCCAATTGAGCGGGGGGACCGGCGGGGAGCTGTTTTTT. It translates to CASSQLSGGTGGELFF.

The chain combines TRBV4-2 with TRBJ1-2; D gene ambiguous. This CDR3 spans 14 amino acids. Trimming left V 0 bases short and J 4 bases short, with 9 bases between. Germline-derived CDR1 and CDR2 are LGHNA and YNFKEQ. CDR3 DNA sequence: TGTGCCAGCAGCCAAGATCGGCTTAGCTATGGCTACACCTTC. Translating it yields CASSQDRLSYGYTF.

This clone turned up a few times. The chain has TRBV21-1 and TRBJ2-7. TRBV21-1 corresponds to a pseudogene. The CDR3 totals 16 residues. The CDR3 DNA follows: TGTGCCAGCAGCAAAAGGAACCAAACCCCCTCCTACGAGCAGTACTTC. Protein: CASSKRNQTPSYEQYF.

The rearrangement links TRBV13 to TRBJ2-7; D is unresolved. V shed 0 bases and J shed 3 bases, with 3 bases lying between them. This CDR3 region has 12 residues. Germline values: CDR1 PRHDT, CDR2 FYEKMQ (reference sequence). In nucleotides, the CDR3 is TGTGCCAGCAGCTTAGGTGGCTACGAGCAGTACTTC. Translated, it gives CASSLGGYEQYF.

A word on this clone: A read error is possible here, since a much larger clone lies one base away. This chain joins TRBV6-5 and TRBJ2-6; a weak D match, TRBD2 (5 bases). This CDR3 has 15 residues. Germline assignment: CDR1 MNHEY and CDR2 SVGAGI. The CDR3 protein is CASSYRGSVANVLTF. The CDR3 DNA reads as TGTGCCAGCAGTTACCGGGGATCTGTGGCCAACGTCCTGACTTTC.

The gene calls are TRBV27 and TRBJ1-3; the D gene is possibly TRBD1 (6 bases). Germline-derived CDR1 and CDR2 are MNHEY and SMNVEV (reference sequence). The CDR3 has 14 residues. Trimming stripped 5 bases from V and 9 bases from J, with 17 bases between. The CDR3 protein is CASSPGQSRSTIYF. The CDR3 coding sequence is TGTGCCAGCAGTCCGGGACAAAGTCGGAGCACCATATATTTT.